The 26 T cell receptor beta chains in this list originate from one sample, sequenced in a study of blood T cell repertoires in COVID-19. Profiled with immunoSEQ multiplex PCR; TCRdb holds only in-frame clones, not every one. The data show 330,000 or so clones, with roughly 87% seen just once and around 3% held by the top ten. Sample: PBMCs or T cells enriched from blood (not recorded which). These receptors came from a woman between 25 and 40 years old who had recovered from COVID-19.

The chain carries TRBV28 and TRBJ2-7, with 10 bases identical to TRBD2. This CDR3 spans 13 amino acids. The trim removed 5 bases at V and 6 bases at J, leaving 4 bases unmatched. Germline assignment: CDR1 MDHEN and CDR2 SYDVKM. CDR3 loop: CASSTRLAGEQYF. The CDR3 bases are TGTGCCAGCAGTACCAGACTAGCGGGCGAGCAGTACTTC.

The gene calls are TRBV27 and TRBJ2-7; tentative D call: TRBD2 (5 bases). The germline V gene has CDR1 MNHEY and CDR2 SMNVEV (reference sequence). Trimming pared 2 bases from V and 0 bases from J, leaving 17 bases between. The CDR3 is 17 residues long. CDR3 loop: CASSLIPSRSSSYEQYF. The CDR3 DNA reads as TGTGCCAGCAGTTTAATTCCTAGCCGTTCCAGCTCCTACGAGCAGTACTTC.

V usage is TRBV29-1 and J usage is TRBJ2-5, with 7 bases identical to TRBD1. Germline V gene lookup returns CDR1 SQVTM and CDR2 ANQGSEA. The V and J ends lost 0 bases and 5 bases, in that order; junction bases with no gene match: 12. The CDR3 consists of 16 residues. The CDR3: CSVEEQGVIVSETQYF. CDR3 nucleotide sequence: TGCAGCGTTGAAGAGCAGGGGGTTATTGTTAGCGAGACCCAGTACTTC.

The rearrangement uses TRBV5-8 and TRBJ2-1, with TRBD1 identical over 8 bases. The CDR3 sequence is 20 residues long. J gave up 10 bases and V 1 base, and 25 bases lay outside the gene matches. CDR1 SGHTS and CDR2 YDEGEE come from the germline V gene. The chain's CDR3 is CASSLLISVNRDRPPLEQFF. For the CDR3, the DNA is TGTGCCAGCAGCTTGTTAATTTCAGTTAACCGGGACAGGCCCCCTTTGGAGCAGTTCTTC.

This clone was detected only a few times. The V and J genes are TRBV19 and TRBJ2-1, with 7 nucleotides matching TRBD2. The CDR3 length is 15 residues. Germline lookup yields CDR1 LNHDA and CDR2 SQIVND (reference sequence). V lost 1 base, J lost 2 bases, and 2 bases stayed unmatched. The CDR3 nucleotides read TGTGCCAGTAGTATAGGACGGGAGGCCTACAATGAGCAGTTCTTC. The encoded protein is CASSIGREAYNEQFF.

This clone came up a few times. The CDR3 bases are TGTGCCAGCTCACCTAAACTAGCGGGAGGGCACAATGAGCAGTTCTTC. Protein sequence: CASSPKLAGGHNEQFF. The gene calls are TRBV18 and TRBJ2-1, with 13 positions matching TRBD2. Trimming removed 3 bases from V and 5 bases from J; junction bases left unmatched: 4. CDR3 length: 16 residues. Germline-derived CDR1 and CDR2 are KGHSH and LQKENI. The variable domain in full, with the rest retrieved from reference TRBV18 and TRBJ2-1, is NAGVMQNPRHLVRRRGQEARLRCSPMKGHSHVYWYRQLPEEGLKFMVYLQKENIIDESGMPKERFSAEFPKEGPSILRIQQVVRGDSAAYFCASSPKLAGGHNEQFFGPGTRLTVL.

The rearrangement links TRBV19 to TRBJ2-1; a weak D match, TRBD1 (6 bases). Trimming took 3 bases from V and 3 from J, leaving 9 bases between them. Germline assignment: CDR1 LNHDA and CDR2 SQIVND (reference sequence). The CDR3 totals 14 residues. In DNA, the CDR3 is TGTGCCAGTAGTATCACAGGGATCTACAATGAGCAGTTCTTC. It specifies CASSITGIYNEQFF.

CDR3 sequence (DNA): TGTGCCAGCAGTTTGTCTCTCGCTGGAAACACCATATATTTT. Protein product: CASSLSLAGNTIYF. The chain joins TRBV27 to TRBJ1-3, with D unresolved. The CDR3 runs to 14 residues. V lost 3 bases to trimming and J lost 2 bases, with 8 bases between them. Germline values: CDR1 MNHEY, CDR2 SMNVEV (reference sequence).

The V and J genes are TRBV6-5 and TRBJ1-3; maybe TRBD1 (6 bases). CDR1 is MNHEY and CDR2 is SVGAGI in the germline V gene. There are 14 residues in the CDR3. Trimming left V 8 bases short and J 0 bases short, with 11 bases between. CDR3 loop: CASRQTGSGNTIYF. The CDR3 DNA reads as TGTGCCAGCCGCCAGACAGGCTCTGGAAACACCATATATTTT.

The rearrangement links TRBV5-1 to TRBJ1-6; maybe TRBD1 (6 bases). V was trimmed by 7 bases and J by 2 bases, leaving 13 bases between them. The CDR3 length is 15 residues. Germline V gene lookup returns CDR1 SGHRS and CDR2 YFSETQ. CDR3 residues: CASQDRGTYNSPLHF. The CDR3 DNA reads as TGCGCCAGCCAGGACAGAGGCACCTATAATTCACCCCTCCACTTT. The variable domain in full, with the rest retrieved from reference TRBV5-1 and TRBJ1-6, is KAGVTQTPRYLIKTRGQQVTLSCSPISGHRSVSWYQQTPGQGLQFLFEYFSETQRNKGNFPGRFSGRQFSNSRSEMNVSTLELGDSALYLCASQDRGTYNSPLHFGNGTRLTVT.

In its sample, this clone was seen once. The gene calls are TRBV19 and TRBJ1-2; D uncertain. Per the germline V gene, CDR1 is LNHDA and CDR2 is SQIVND (reference sequence). The CDR3 has 15 amino acids. The ends were cut back, 3 bases at V and 3 bases at J, with 14 bases in the middle. CDR3 bases: TGTGCCAGTAGTATCGGGAGCCACACCGACTATGGCTACACCTTC. Its translation: CASSIGSHTDYGYTF.

J is TRBJ1-2 and V is TRBV7-9, with 8 bases that match TRBD1. This CDR3 has 17 residues. The ends lost 4 bases at V and 1 base at J; junction bases unmatched: 11. Per the germline V gene, CDR1 is SEHNR and CDR2 is FQNEAQ (reference sequence). In nucleotides, the CDR3 is TGTGCCAGCAGCTCCCCGTCGAGGGACAGGAATAACTATGGCTACACCTTC. Protein product: CASSSPSRDRNNYGYTF.

This chain links TRBV6-5 with TRBJ2-5, with 8 positions matching TRBD1. With V trimmed by 2 bases and J by 4 bases, 6 bases remained unmatched. This CDR3 has 15 amino acids. The V gene's germline CDR1 is MNHEY and CDR2 SVGAGI. The CDR3, as DNA: TGTGCCAGCAGTTACCCCGGACAGGGTAGAGAGACCCAGTACTTC. It yields the protein CASSYPGQGRETQYF.

V is TRBV7-8 and J is TRBJ2-1; 14 nucleotides match TRBD2. Trimming removed 1 base from V and 9 bases from J; junction bases left unmatched: 8. CDR3 length: 17 residues. From germline, CDR1 is SGHVS and CDR2 FQNEAQ. CDR3 sequence: CASSLVSGTSGSTEQFF. Written as DNA, the CDR3 is TGTGCCAGCAGCTTAGTTTCAGGGACTAGCGGGAGTACTGAGCAGTTCTTC.

The chain uses TRBV7-9 and TRBJ2-7; 9 positions match TRBD1. Germline V gene data show CDR1 as SEHNR and CDR2 as FQNEAQ (reference sequence). The CDR3 has 14 residues. V was clipped by 5 bases and J by 4 bases; unmatched bases: 6. CDR3 in DNA: TGTGCCAGCAGCAGATGGGACAGGGTATACGAGCAGTACTTC. Its translation is CASSRWDRVYEQYF.

The chain links TRBV9 to TRBJ1-1, with a tentative D call TRBD1 (5 bases). Germline assignment: CDR1 SGDLS and CDR2 YYNGEE. Trimming shortened V by 3 bases and J by 5 bases, and 14 bases separated the two germline ends. The CDR3 runs to 14 residues. CDR3 DNA: TGTGCCAGCAGCGCTTCCTCGGGGACTACTGAAGCTTTCTTT. Translation: CASSASSGTTEAFF.

The chain employs TRBV6-4 and TRBJ1-1, with D perhaps matching TRBD1 (6 bases). Germline V gene data show CDR1 as MRHNA and CDR2 as SNTAGT. The CDR3 extends over 13 amino acids. Trimming cost V 8 bases and J 2 bases, with 12 bases left between them. The CDR3 DNA sequence: TGTGCCAGCTCAGGACAGATTAACACTGAAGCTTTCTTT. The encoded protein is CASSGQINTEAFF.

The V and J genes are TRBV27 and TRBJ1-2, with D maybe TRBD1 (5 bases). CDR1 is MNHEY and CDR2 is SMNVEV in the germline V gene (reference sequence). CDR3 size: 15 residues. V lost 5 bases to trimming and J lost 6 bases, with 19 bases between them. The CDR3 sequence: CASSPPGRGQNGYTF. The CDR3 coding sequence is TGTGCCAGCAGTCCGCCCGGGAGGGGCCAAAATGGCTACACCTTC.

This chain's CDR3 is CASSPAASGGLSYNEQFF. The CDR3 coding sequence is TGCGCCAGCAGCCCGGCGGCTAGCGGGGGGCTCAGCTACAATGAGCAGTTCTTC. The chain links TRBV5-1 to TRBJ2-1, with 11 bases matching TRBD2. The V and J ends lost 4 bases and 3 bases, in that order; junction bases with no gene match: 12. CDR1 and CDR2 from the germline V gene are SGHRS and YFSETQ. The CDR3 totals 18 residues. Full variable domain (outside the CDR3, taken from reference TRBV5-1 and TRBJ2-1): KAGVTQTPRYLIKTRGQQVTLSCSPISGHRSVSWYQQTPGQGLQFLFEYFSETQRNKGNFPGRFSGRQFSNSRSEMNVSTLELGDSALYLCASSPAASGGLSYNEQFFGPGTRLTVL.

The gene calls are TRBV5-1 and TRBJ1-4, with 10 bases matching TRBD1. Germline V gene data show CDR1 as SGHRS and CDR2 as YFSETQ. The CDR3 consists of 14 residues. Trimming cost V 4 bases and J 8 bases; bases outside gene matches: 5. The DNA for the CDR3 is TGCGCCAGCAGCCGGACAGGGGGAGGCGAAAAACTGTTTTTT. Translating gives CASSRTGGGEKLFF. Together with reference TRBV5-1 and TRBJ1-4, the CDR3 gives the full variable domain: KAGVTQTPRYLIKTRGQQVTLSCSPISGHRSVSWYQQTPGQGLQFLFEYFSETQRNKGNFPGRFSGRQFSNSRSEMNVSTLELGDSALYLCASSRTGGGEKLFFGSGTQLSVL.

The rearrangement links TRBV6-5 to TRBJ2-7, with 7 bases lining up with TRBD1. The CDR3 spans 14 residues. CDR1 is MNHEY and CDR2 is SVGAGI in the germline V gene. J lost 2 bases, V lost 6 bases, and 7 bases had no gene match. Written as DNA, the CDR3 is TGTGCCAGCAGCTTAGACAGGGCAGCCTACGAGCAGTACTTC. Its translation: CASSLDRAAYEQYF.

This chain connects TRBV5-1 to TRBJ1-1; D unresolved. Germline loops: CDR1 SGHRS, CDR2 YFSETQ. The CDR3 covers 14 residues. V shed 1 base and J shed 1 base, with 8 bases lying between them. The DNA of the CDR3 is TGCGCCAGCAGCTTGTCGTCAGGGAACACTGAAGCTTTCTTT. It codes for CASSLSSGNTEAFF.

This clone was recorded only once. This rearrangement joins TRBV27 to TRBJ2-7, with D possibly being TRBD1 (5 bases). V lost 8 bases to trimming and J lost 6 bases, with 23 bases between them. Germline V gene lookup returns CDR1 MNHEY and CDR2 SMNVEV (reference sequence). The CDR3 is made up of 15 amino acids. The CDR3 region is CASAELTGRMSEQYF. The DNA of the CDR3 is TGTGCCAGCGCCGAGCTAACAGGAAGGATGAGCGAGCAGTACTTC.

J is TRBJ2-7 and V is TRBV3-1 (or the pseudogene TRBV3-2); 14 bases are shared with TRBD2. J was trimmed by 2 bases and V by 4 bases; bases with no gene match: 7. CDR3 length equals 17 residues. Germline V gives CDR1 LGHDT, CDR2 YNNKEL (reference sequence). CDR3 residues: CASSPSGTSGSTYEQYF. The CDR3 region has the DNA TGTGCCAGCAGCCCCTCCGGGACTAGCGGGAGCACCTACGAGCAGTACTTC.

The chain couples TRBV18 to TRBJ1-2; D remains unclear. The CDR3 length is 14 residues. Germline V gene lookup returns CDR1 KGHSH and CDR2 LQKENI. V was clipped by 4 bases and J by 5 bases, with 14 bases between them. CDR3 sequence (DNA): TGTGCCAGCTCACTTCCAGAGGGAAATTATGGCTACACCTTC. This gives the protein CASSLPEGNYGYTF.

V usage is TRBV27 and J usage is TRBJ2-1; the match to TRBD2 covers 9 bases. The CDR3 totals 16 residues. Losses at the gene ends were 2 bases for V and 3 bases for J; bases not matched to a gene: 5. Germline CDR1 reads MNHEY; CDR2 reads SMNVEV (reference sequence). CDR3 coding DNA: TGTGCCAGCAGTTTACGTAGCGGGGGATTCTACAATGAGCAGTTCTTC. Protein: CASSLRSGGFYNEQFF.